This T cell receptor (beta chain) derives from a study of blood T cells in healthy people across ages. General observations from the study: Versus aged donors, long-lived donors had higher diversity and more naive CD4+ cells.

This clonotype was found a few times. Its antigen is as yet unknown. Approximately 10 milliliters was the volume of peripheral blood drawn from each donor. No fewer than 6.5 million PBMCs went into each sample. Trimming shortened V by 2 bases and J by 1 base, and 17 bases separated the two germline ends. The CDR3 has 17 residues. Germline lookup yields CDR1 MNHNY and CDR2 SVGAGI (reference sequence). The second PCR ran roughly 7 to 12 cycles with a sample-barcoded 5' primer and J-beta primers. MiXCR was run by TCRdb on the 5' RACE reads, yielding one entry per CDR3 protein. The table has 650,000 to 1,000,000 distinct CDR3 sequences, approximately 35% seen once.

This sequence originates from a man between 18 and 29 years old in good health. Sequencing used blood. The V call is TRBV6-6, the J call TRBJ1-1; weak D call: TRBD1 (6 bases). This CDR3 reads CASSYHPTGLGNTEAFF. The CDR3 DNA reads TGTGCCAGCAGTTACCATCCCACAGGGTTGGGGAACACTGAAGCTTTCTTT.